This entry concerns a single TCR beta chain. Its antigen is not known. This specimen comes from a study of post-analysis software for immune sequencing data. Study context: Progressive-relapsing, secondary progressive and relapsing-remitting multiple sclerosis were among the disease courses included. Study-wide findings and caveats: Normalized Chao1 diversity was significantly lower in multiple sclerosis patients than in controls. Among four to six TRBV segments more frequent in patients than controls were TRBV5-6, TRBV5-1 and TRBV20-1.

Unique molecular identifiers were built into the TCR beta cDNA libraries. Approximately 500,000 cDNA molecules were recovered from an input of about 1 to 10 million T cells. TCRdb analysed the PCR reads with MiXCR anew, one entry per CDR3 protein. Of roughly 800,000 distinct CDR3 sequences listed, about 57% are singletons. The length of the CDR3 is 14 residues. The ends lost 8 bases at V and 2 bases at J; junction bases unmatched: 8. CDR1 MNHEY and CDR2 SVGAGI come from the germline V gene. Source material: blood. This receptor was identified in a girl aged 5-17 years with multiple sclerosis. The J gene is TRBJ2-7, the V gene TRBV6-5; TRBD1 aligns across 8 bases. CDR3 sequence: CASGDRGRTYEQYF. In DNA, the CDR3 is TGTGCCAGCGGAGACAGGGGAAGGACCTACGAGCAGTACTTC.